Following are 2 T cell receptor beta chains from one sample sequenced in a study of cytomegalovirus exposure and HLA in healthy donors (dated by TCRdb to 2016 to 2017). Library preparation used the immunoSEQ multiplex PCR assay. For the multiplex PCR, a mixture combining 60 forward primers for TCR Vbeta segments and 13 reverse primers for TCR Jbeta segments was used. TCRdb holds this immuneACCESS table with in-frame rearrangements only. Some clones are missing; in checked studies, unresolved V genes explain under half, and the rest has no known cause. Within this sample are approximately 150,000 clones, with about 80% of them counted one time only. The ten largest make up 13% to 15% of the sample. Sequenced: PBMCs. The receptor set was obtained from a woman aged 40 to 55 in good health and CMV-seronegative.

This rearrangement joins TRBV11-2 to TRBJ2-7; 11 bases are a match to TRBD2. The junction had 12 bases not matched to a gene; V was cut back by 0 bases and J by 2 bases. The germline V gene encodes CDR1 SGHAT and CDR2 FQNNGV. The CDR3 covers 19 residues. The CDR3 coding sequence is TGTGCCAGCAGCTTAGATCATGGGACTAGCGGAAAACTCGCCTACGAGCAGTACTTC. Translation gives CASSLDHGTSGKLAYEQYF.

The chain's CDR3 is CASSLFRLAGGNDEQFF. CDR3 bases: TGTGCCAGCAGTTTGTTCAGACTAGCGGGGGGTAATGATGAGCAGTTCTTC. The gene calls are TRBV28 and TRBJ2-1; 13 positions agree with TRBD2. J was trimmed by 8 bases and V by 3 bases; bases with no gene match: 10. CDR1 is MDHEN, CDR2 SYDVKM, per germline. This CDR3 spans 17 amino acids.